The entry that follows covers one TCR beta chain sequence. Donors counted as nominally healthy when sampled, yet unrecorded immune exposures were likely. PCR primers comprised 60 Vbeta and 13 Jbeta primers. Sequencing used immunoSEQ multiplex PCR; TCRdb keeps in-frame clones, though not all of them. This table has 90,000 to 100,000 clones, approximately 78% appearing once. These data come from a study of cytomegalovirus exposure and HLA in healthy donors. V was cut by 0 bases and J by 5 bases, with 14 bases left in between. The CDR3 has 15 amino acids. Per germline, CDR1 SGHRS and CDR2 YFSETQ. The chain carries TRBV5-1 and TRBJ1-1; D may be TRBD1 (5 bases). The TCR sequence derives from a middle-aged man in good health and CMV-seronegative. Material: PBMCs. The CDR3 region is CASSLANGGGTEAFF. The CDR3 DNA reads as TGCGCCAGCAGCTTGGCCAACGGGGGGGGTACTGAAGCTTTCTTT.